The rows below give T cell receptor beta chains drawn from one sample of a study of OX40 agonist ivuxolimab in advanced cancers. Profiled with immunoSEQ multiplex PCR; TCRdb holds only in-frame clones, not every one. The sample gives tens of thousands of clones, about nine tenths of which show up once; 21% is in the top ten. The source material was CD4+ or CD8+ T cells sorted from blood, sampled in a trial of the OX40 agonist ivuxolimab. The receptor source for this set is an adult with an advanced solid tumor such as melanoma, head and neck, liver or kidney cancer. Both conserved end residues are part of each CDR3. The D gene is left open where the match is weak. Only part of the rows carry a size: once, few, many, or a class if the clone is expanded.

clone size: -
V gene: TRBV11-3
D gene: -
J gene: TRBJ2-2
CDR3 DNA: TGTGCCAGCAGCCTAGGGGGTCGACAGGTGATGAACACCGGGGAGCTGTTTTTT
CDR3 protein: CASSLGGRQVMNTGELFF

clone size: -
V gene: TRBV13
D gene: TRBD1
J gene: TRBJ1-3
CDR3 DNA: TGTGCCACCGCCAGGGGGTCTGGAAACACCATATATTTT
CDR3 protein: CATARGSGNTIYF

clone size: -
V gene: TRBV27
D gene: TRBD1
J gene: TRBJ2-1
CDR3 DNA: TGTGCCAGCACTCGGCTGACAGGGTCTTACAATGAGCAGTTCTTC
CDR3 protein: CASTRLTGSYNEQFF

clone size: -
V gene: TRBV30
D gene: -
J gene: TRBJ2-4
CDR3 DNA: TGTGCCTCTGAGGGGGGCCTAGCCAAAAACATTCAGTACTTC
CDR3 protein: CASEGGLAKNIQYF

clone size: -
V gene: TRBV14
D gene: TRBD1
J gene: TRBJ1-2
CDR3 DNA: TGTGCCAGCAGTGCCGACAGGGGCGCCTATGGCTACACCTTC
CDR3 protein: CASSADRGAYGYTF

clone size: -
V gene: TRBV30
D gene: -
J gene: TRBJ1-3
CDR3 DNA: TGTGCCTGGTTCTCCTTCTCTGGAAACACCATATATTTT
CDR3 protein: CAWFSFSGNTIYF

clone size: -
V gene: TRBV6-6
D gene: TRBD1
J gene: TRBJ1-5
CDR3 DNA: TGTGCCAGCAGTTACTCGTCCAGGGGGGATCGTCCCCAGCATTTT
CDR3 protein: CASSYSSRGDRPQHF

clone size: -
V gene: TRBV28
D gene: -
J gene: TRBJ1-5
CDR3 DNA: TGTGCCACTATATGGGGGGGGCGCACCAATCAGCCCCAGCATTTT
CDR3 protein: CATIWGGRTNQPQHF

clone size: -
V gene: TRBV29-1
D gene: -
J gene: TRBJ2-2
CDR3 DNA: TGCAGCGTTAATCTAGGAATAACGAACACCGGGGAGCTGTTTTTT
CDR3 protein: CSVNLGITNTGELFF

clone size: -
V gene: TRBV5-4
D gene: TRBD2
J gene: TRBJ2-1
CDR3 DNA: TGTGCCAGCAGCAATAAGCGGGGGGCGAACAATGAGCAGTTCTTC
CDR3 protein: CASSNKRGANNEQFF

clone size: -
V gene: TRBV2
D gene: -
J gene: TRBJ1-3
CDR3 DNA: TGTGCCAGCAGTCCCGGGATCTTTAAAGGAAACACCATATATTTT
CDR3 protein: CASSPGIFKGNTIYF

clone size: -
V gene: TRBV27
D gene: TRBD2
J gene: TRBJ2-1
CDR3 DNA: TGTGCCAGCAGTTCCCGGACTAGCGGGAGGTTTAAGAAGGATGAGCAGTTCTTC
CDR3 protein: CASSSRTSGRFKKDEQFF

clone size: few
V gene: TRBV9
D gene: TRBD2
J gene: TRBJ2-3
CDR3 DNA: TGTGCCAGCAGCGTACTAGCGGGATTCACAGATACGCAGTATTTT
CDR3 protein: CASSVLAGFTDTQYF

clone size: once
V gene: TRBV5-5
D gene: -
J gene: TRBJ2-7
CDR3 DNA: TGTGCCAGCAGCTACCGGACAGCCTACGAGCAGTACTTC
CDR3 protein: CASSYRTAYEQYF

clone size: -
V gene: TRBV27
D gene: -
J gene: TRBJ2-3
CDR3 DNA: TGTGCCAGCAAGGGGGCGGGACTTGGAGATACGCAGTATTTT
CDR3 protein: CASKGAGLGDTQYF

clone size: -
V gene: TRBV28
D gene: TRBD1
J gene: TRBJ2-7
CDR3 DNA: TGTGCCAGCAGGGACGGGACAGGGGGCTACGAGCAGTACTTC
CDR3 protein: CASRDGTGGYEQYF

clone size: -
V gene: TRBV19
D gene: -
J gene: TRBJ1-5
CDR3 DNA: TGTGCCAGTAGTCTCTCAACGCCTGGGTGGCCCCAGCATTTT
CDR3 protein: CASSLSTPGWPQHF

clone size: -
V gene: TRBV4-1
D gene: -
J gene: TRBJ1-2
CDR3 DNA: TGCGCCAGCAGCCAAGGCCCAGCTATGGCGGGCTACACCTTC
CDR3 protein: CASSQGPAMAGYTF

clone size: few
V gene: TRBV10-2
D gene: TRBD2
J gene: TRBJ2-7
CDR3 DNA: TGCGCCAGCGGGACTAGCGTTAAGGAGGGCGAGCAGTACTTC
CDR3 protein: CASGTSVKEGEQYF

clone size: -
V gene: TRBV15
D gene: -
J gene: TRBJ2-3
CDR3 DNA: TGTGCCACCAGCTTTCCCAGGCAGGAGGGCCTCACAGATACGCAGTATTTT
CDR3 protein: CATSFPRQEGLTDTQYF

clone size: -
V gene: TRBV9
D gene: TRBD1
J gene: TRBJ2-7
CDR3 DNA: TGTGCCAGCAGCGCAGGTCCCGGGACAGGGGTCTACGAGCAGTACTTC
CDR3 protein: CASSAGPGTGVYEQYF

clone size: -
V gene: TRBV19
D gene: -
J gene: TRBJ1-4
CDR3 DNA: TGTGCCAGTAGTGATGACTCACCAACTAATGAAAAACTGTTTTTT
CDR3 protein: CASSDDSPTNEKLFF

clone size: -
V gene: TRBV27
D gene: -
J gene: TRBJ2-7
CDR3 DNA: TGTGCCAGCAGCCGGGGTAGAAAGTACTTC
CDR3 protein: CASSRGRKYF

clone size: -
V gene: TRBV7-9
D gene: TRBD2
J gene: TRBJ2-1
CDR3 DNA: TGTGCCAGCAGCTCATCGACTAGCGGGAGGAGTAATGAGCAGTTCTTC
CDR3 protein: CASSSSTSGRSNEQFF

clone size: few
V gene: TRBV2
D gene: -
J gene: TRBJ2-7
CDR3 DNA: TGTGCCAGCAGTGAGTCCCTATACATAAACTACGAGCAGTACTTC
CDR3 protein: CASSESLYINYEQYF

clone size: once
V gene: TRBV5-4
D gene: TRBD2
J gene: TRBJ2-4
CDR3 DNA: TGTGCCAGCAGCCCGGGACTAGCGGGAGGGCCTATAGACATTCAGTACTTC
CDR3 protein: CASSPGLAGGPIDIQYF